This record looks at one TCR beta chain sequence and its context. This clonotype was picked up a small number of times. Its antigen has not been determined. No base qualities exist here, and no much larger clone lies one base off it. Library preparation employed 5' RACE. Sequenced using an Illumina HiSeq 2500. A second PCR of about 6 to 12 cycles was run with a J-beta primer mix and a sample-barcoded 5' primer. A template-switch 5' adaptor carrying 12 random nucleotides introduced a unique molecular identifier onto each TCR beta cDNA molecule. Each sample yielded at least 2.5 million CDR3-containing paired-end reads. First-strand cDNA synthesis was performed from all RNA using the Mint cDNA synthesis kit, with priming by a TRBC-specific oligonucleotide. Following uracil-DNA glycosylase treatment, a first 18-cycle PCR with universal primers M1SS and BC2_uni_R was performed on all cDNA. Concerning the study's data processing: Normalization of each sample was performed by random selection of 1 million high-quality reads, each carrying a distinct molecular identifier. Reads with shared molecular identifiers were discarded instead of being binned into consensus sequences. CDR3 identification, clonotype clustering and error correction used MiTCR with a Q25 quality threshold and the strictest error-elimination algorithm. A nonparametric unseen species model using Euler transformation provided a lower-bound estimate of total TCR beta diversity. The public reads were reprocessed in TCRdb via fastp at Q25 and MiXCR, keeping in-frame beta chains. One record per CDR3 amino acid sequence lists the most common genes and DNA. What appears here as the V and J calls and clone size reflects TCRdb's work, not the paper's. This sample holds about 1.4 million distinct CDR3 sequences; roughly 60% were observed only once. The biggest ten clones account for about 6.7% of the sample.

The donors were roughly 39 Caucasian individuals from Russia, aged roughly 6 to 100 years, who were systemically healthy. Each donor gave around 9 milliliters of peripheral blood, collected into EDTA-treated Vacutainer tubes. Ficoll-Paque density-gradient centrifugation was used to isolate PBMCs, with at least 6.5 million per sample. Trizol reagent was used to extract total RNA from PBMCs, with at least 6 micrograms per sample. Naive CD45RAhigh/CD27high T cell percentages were measured by flow cytometry on a PBMC aliquot from every donor. CDR1 is given as SQVTM and CDR2 as ANQGSEA, both from the germline V gene. Including the terminal cysteine and phenylalanine, the CDR3 comprises 11 residues. Only CDR3 DNA remains: 33 bases, in frame from the first base. These data belong to a study of blood T cells in healthy people across ages (dated by TCRdb to between 2014 and 2016). Concerning the study at large: In model experiments, template switching captured about one uniquely barcoded TCR beta cDNA molecule for every two T cells. To avoid experimental bias, donors of different ages were distributed randomly across sequencing lanes. The donors were divided into four age groups: young (average around 15 years), middle-aged (about 41), aged (roughly 66) and long-lived (approximately 74). For two donors (one aged 18 to 30 and one aged 80 or older), the study analyzed two additional independent replicas of 1 million unique cDNA reads from the same blood draw. Using deep sequencing normalized with unique cDNA molecular identifiers, the study measured how TCR beta repertoire diversity changes with age.

Here is what the overall study found, with its caveats: Because profiling used bulk unsorted PBMCs, naive and antigen-experienced compartments could not be compared conclusively. Observed TCR beta diversity correlated strongly with the percentage of naive T cells measured by flow cytometry. Compared with the aged group, the long-lived group had more naive CD4+ T cells, fewer expanded clones and increased TCR diversity, suggesting age selection. The CMV infection status of donors was not known, potentially confounding age-related changes in expanded clonotypes. Estimates of total diversity based on one million sequenced T cells were regarded as lower bounds and as underestimates. Observed TCR beta diversity per million T cells fell roughly linearly with age, and a significant reduction was already apparent by age about 43.

The chain was built from TRBV29-1 and TRBJ1-2; the central 7 bases match TRBD1. The specimen was blood. The receptor's source is a man in his late teens or twenties in good health. The bases are TGCAGTGCCGACAGGGTGGAGGGCTACACCTTC. This is translated as CSADRVEGYTF.